The present TCR beta chain was sequenced within a study of shared clonotypes between healthy human individuals (dated by TCRdb to the early 2020s). Study-level background: The cohort comprised a couple of women and a few men aged 18 to 49 years. For each donor, three plates each were used for CD4 naive and CD4 memory, two plates were used for CD8 naive, and one plate was used for CD8 memory. Blood TCR repertoires of roughly five healthy adults were deeply sequenced to estimate repertoire size and the extent of clonotype sharing between individuals. Libraries were prepared and TCR repertoires were sequenced by different laboratories using diverse techniques, in order to increase sequencing depth and limit assay-specific biases. Per donor, leukapheresis produced somewhere between about 0.85 and 10 billion PBMCs. Broader findings and caveats from the paper: Rarefaction of sorted-subset datasets indicated incomplete sequencing despite the large sequencing depth. Sampling was restricted to blood, and TCR repertoires in tissues likely differ from the TCR repertoires found in blood. Sharing across a handful of donors was observed for around 5% of naive CD4, under 4% of naive CD8, roughly 2.3% of memory CD4, and 0.4% of memory CD8 clonotypes. Because the study included only a small number of donors, the genetic and exposure-history diversity represented was limited. Based on pairwise subsampling, the degree of clonotype sharing among donors was expected to be affected by sequencing depth. Compared with non-shared clonotypes, the clonotypes found in all four sorted-subset donors had higher generation probabilities. Naive subsets generally had larger estimated clonotype richness than memory subsets did.

Concerning this clone: The antigen it binds to is not known. Base qualities are not at hand, and no much larger clone is one base apart.

Using the deep immunoSEQ assay, TCR CDR3 regions were amplified from genomic DNA by multiplex PCR. Extracted genomic DNA from each cell subset was distributed evenly across all wells of several immunoSEQ 96-well plates, and each plate was treated as a replicate. For sorted subsets, each replicate PCR was loaded with 150 to 250 ng genomic DNA, equivalent to about 30,000 T cell genomes. The purified libraries were quantified using a Qubit 3.0 fluorometer, sized with a Bioanalyzer 2100, and then quantified again using the KAPA Library Quantification kit. Every immunoSEQ 96-well plate was sequenced on a dedicated single-read 150-cycle Illumina NextSeq 550 flow cell. The published analysis was carried out like this. Because the immunoSEQ output held only junctional sequences and lacked quality scores, the filtering could not match the filtering applied to full-length reads. To assign V/J genes and CDR3, sequences were annotated against IMGT germline references using PyIR, a Python wrapper for IgBLAST v1.9. Reads were removed for weak V/J assignments (E-value above 1e-6), missing CDR3, stop codons, out-of-frame junctions, or ambiguous translated residues. V3J clonotypes were defined as sequences sharing the same inferred V gene, J gene, and CDR3 amino acid sequence. Percentage overlap between repertoires was computed as shared unique clonotypes divided by the size of the smaller repertoire. Richness of each repertoire was evaluated using RTK rarefaction, the Chao1 estimator, and Recon v2.1 estimates of unobserved clonotypes. OLGA was used to compute generation probabilities for all TCRbeta clonotypes that the gDNA method yielded from a few donors. The clones in this table, taken by TCRdb from immuneACCESS, are in-frame only. Not every clone is retained; where verified, under half of the shortfall comes from an unresolved V gene, and the cause of the rest is unknown. V and J calls plus clone size are reproduced from that table; the DNA served to infer D and trimming. The sample data list over a million clones, and 95% to 99% of these were observed just once. Approximately 0.45% of the sample is taken by the ten largest.

The germline V gene encodes CDR1 LNHNV and CDR2 YYDKDF (reference sequence). Taken from cysteine to phenylalanine, the CDR3 has 13 residues. The CDR3 DNA has 39 bases and is translated from base 1. Unmatched junction bases come to 4, with V trimmed by 4 bases and J by 4 bases. The donors were healthy, HIV-negative adults who had no recently reported acute infections or vaccinations. All donors were Caucasian adults living in Nashville, Tennessee, USA. CD4+ T cells were enriched through magnetic negative selection, after which naive cells were positively selected on CD45RA and the remaining negative fraction served as the memory subset. Blood was collected by leukapheresis, and PBMCs were isolated by Ficoll-Histopaque density gradient centrifugation and then cryopreserved in liquid nitrogen vapor phase. Analytical flow cytometry was used to check the purity and quantity of each magnetically sorted T cell population. From each sorted fraction, genomic DNA was isolated and quantified by UV absorbance on a Nanodrop 2000c.

Recombination connected TRBV15 to TRBJ2-7, and TRBD2 aligns with 7 junction nucleotides. The clonotype comes from a man younger than 45 in good health. The specimen was naive CD4+ T cells sorted from blood. This sample's cell subset or site label indicates: CD45RA+ positively selected. The nucleotides read TGTGCCACCAGCACAACGGGAGGTTACGAGCAGTACTTC. It translates as CATSTTGGYEQYF.